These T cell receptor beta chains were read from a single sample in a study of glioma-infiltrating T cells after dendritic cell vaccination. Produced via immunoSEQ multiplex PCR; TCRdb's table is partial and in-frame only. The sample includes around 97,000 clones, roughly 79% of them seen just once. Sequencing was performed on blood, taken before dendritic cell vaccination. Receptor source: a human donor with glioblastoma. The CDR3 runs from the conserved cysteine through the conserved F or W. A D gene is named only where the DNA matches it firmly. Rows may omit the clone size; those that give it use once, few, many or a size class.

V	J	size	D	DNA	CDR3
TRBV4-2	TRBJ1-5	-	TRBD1	TGTGCCAGCAGCCATTACGCCGGGACAGGGGGGGGATCCAGGGGTCAGCCCCAGCATTTT	CASSHYAGTGGGSRGQPQHF
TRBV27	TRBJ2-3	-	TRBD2	TGTGCCAGCAGTCCCAACCGTTATCCCGGACTAGCGGGGGTAATACTCACAGATACGCAGTATTTT	CASSPNRYPGLAGVILTDTQYF
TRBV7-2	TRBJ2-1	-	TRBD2	TGTGCCAGCAGCTTAGAGTCTACGGGGGGACCCTACAATGAGCAGTTCTTC	CASSLESTGGPYNEQFF
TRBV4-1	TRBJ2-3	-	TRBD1	TGCGCCAGCAGCCAGAGCCGGGACAGTGAAGGTGCAGATACGCAGTATTTT	CASSQSRDSEGADTQYF
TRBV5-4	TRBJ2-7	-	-	TGTGCCAGCAGCTCTCTGGGGGCTGTCGCCTACGAGCAGTACTTC	CASSSLGAVAYEQYF
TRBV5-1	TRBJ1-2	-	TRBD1	TGCGCCAGCAGCTCTCTATTAGGACAGGGGGAAGGTGGCTACACCTTC	CASSSLLGQGEGGYTF
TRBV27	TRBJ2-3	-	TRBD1	TGTGCCAGCAGCAGGACAGGGGGTACAGATACGCAGTATTTT	CASSRTGGTDTQYF
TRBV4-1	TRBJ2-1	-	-	TGCGCCAGCAGCCAAGCGACCGATGCCCAGGGCCATGAGCAGTTCTTC	CASSQATDAQGHEQFF
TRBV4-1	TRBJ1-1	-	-	TGCGCCAGCAGCCATTGGGGAGGGGGCACTGAAGCTTTCTTT	CASSHWGGGTEAFF
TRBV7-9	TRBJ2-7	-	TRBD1	TGTGCCAGCACTCCCCCGGACAGGAATTCTTTCGAGCAGTACTTC	CASTPPDRNSFEQYF
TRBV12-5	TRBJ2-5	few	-	TGTGCTAGTGGTTCCCTGAGCCGGTTGGAGACCCAGTACTTC	CASGSLSRLETQYF
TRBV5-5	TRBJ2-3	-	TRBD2	TGTGCCAGCAGCTTTGTCGGACTAGCGGGTGCAGATACGCAGTATTTT	CASSFVGLAGADTQYF
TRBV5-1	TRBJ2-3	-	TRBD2	TGCGCCAGCAGCTTGGATTTTGGCGGGGGGGAGGCGGGCACAGATACGCAGTATTTT	CASSLDFGGGEAGTDTQYF
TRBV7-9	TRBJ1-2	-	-	TGTGCCAGCAACTCCCTGGGAGGGGCAGTTGGCTACACCTTC	CASNSLGGAVGYTF
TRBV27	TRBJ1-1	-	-	TGTGCCAGCAGTCCCCGGGACTCAAGGTGGGACACTGAAGCTTTCTTT	CASSPRDSRWDTEAFF
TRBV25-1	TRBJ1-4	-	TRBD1	TGTGCCAGCAGTGCCTCCGGGACAGGGGCCGAAAAACTGTTTTTT	CASSASGTGAEKLFF
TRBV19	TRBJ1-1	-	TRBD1	TGTGCCAGTAGTTTAGGGACAGGGGGCATGAACACTGAAGCTTTCTTT	CASSLGTGGMNTEAFF
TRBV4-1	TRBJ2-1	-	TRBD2	TGCGCCAGCACCGGGAGGAGCACCAATGAGCAGTTCTTC	CASTGRSTNEQFF
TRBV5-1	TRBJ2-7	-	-	TGCGCCAGCTTCAATCCAGGGGTCGAGCAGTACTTC	CASFNPGVEQYF
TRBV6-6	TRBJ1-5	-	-	TGTGCCAGCACAGCCAGCGGATATAGCAATCAGCCCCAGCATTTT	CASTASGYSNQPQHF
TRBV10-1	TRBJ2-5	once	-	TGCGCCGCCTCGAGAGGGGAGACCCAGTACTTC	CAASRGETQYF
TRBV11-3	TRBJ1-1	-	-	TGTGCCAGCAGCCTGAGGGGGAGCACTGAAGCTTTCTTT	CASSLRGSTEAFF
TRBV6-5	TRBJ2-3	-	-	TGTGCCAGCTCCCAGGTTAGCACAGATACGCAGTATTTT	CASSQVSTDTQYF
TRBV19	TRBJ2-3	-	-	TGTGCCAGTAGGCTAGCAATGGGCACAGATACGCAGTATTTT	CASRLAMGTDTQYF
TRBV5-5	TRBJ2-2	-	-	TGTGCCAGCAGCTTGAGGGACACCTACACCGGGGAGCTGTTTTTT	CASSLRDTYTGELFF
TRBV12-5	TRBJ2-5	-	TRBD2	TGTGCTAGTGGTTTCACCGGGACTAATCAAGAGACCCAGTACTTC	CASGFTGTNQETQYF
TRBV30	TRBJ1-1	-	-	TGTGCCGGGGCCGTCACTGAAGCTTTCTTT	CAGAVTEAFF
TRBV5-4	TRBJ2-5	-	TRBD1	TGTGCCAGCAGCCCAACAGGGGTTAGTTATGAGACCCAGTACTTC	CASSPTGVSYETQYF
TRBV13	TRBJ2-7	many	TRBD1	TGTGCCAGCAGTAAACAGGGGGAGGACGCCTACGAGCAGTACTTC	CASSKQGEDAYEQYF
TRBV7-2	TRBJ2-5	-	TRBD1	TGTGCCAGCAGCGCCGACAGGGTCGGAGAGACCCAGTACTTC	CASSADRVGETQYF
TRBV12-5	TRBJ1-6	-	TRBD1	TGTGCTAGTGGAGGGACAGCCAATTCCCCCCTCCACTTT	CASGGTANSPLHF
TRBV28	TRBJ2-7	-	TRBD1	TGTGCCAGCGCCGGGACAGTCTCCTACGAGCAGTACTTC	CASAGTVSYEQYF
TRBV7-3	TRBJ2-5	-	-	TGTGCCAGCAGCTGGCGCGGGACCTTCCAAGAGACCCAGTACTTC	CASSWRGTFQETQYF
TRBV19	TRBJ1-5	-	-	TGTGCCAGTATGCGGGGGCTTGGCAATCAGCCCCAGCATTTT	CASMRGLGNQPQHF
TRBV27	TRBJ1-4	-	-	TGTGCCAGCAGTTCCTCTAATGAAAAACTGTTTTTT	CASSSSNEKLFF
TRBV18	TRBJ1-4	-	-	TGTGCCAGCTCACCGGGACTGAGTAATGAAAAACTGTTTTTT	CASSPGLSNEKLFF
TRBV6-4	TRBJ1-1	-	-	TGTGCCAGCAGACTTGGCCGGGACAAACTACTCATGAACACTGAAGCTTTCTTT	CASRLGRDKLLMNTEAFF
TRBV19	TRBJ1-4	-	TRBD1	TGTGCCAGTAGTACCCAGGGGGCGGGTAATGAAAAACTGTTTTTT	CASSTQGAGNEKLFF
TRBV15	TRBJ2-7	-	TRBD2	TGTGCCACCAGCAGAGACAGGACCGGCCTAGCGGGGGGGCTATTCTCCTACGAGCAGTACTTC	CATSRDRTGLAGGLFSYEQYF
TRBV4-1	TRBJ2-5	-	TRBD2	TGCGCCAGCAGCCAGACTAGCGGGGGGGGAGAGACCCAGTACTTC	CASSQTSGGGETQYF
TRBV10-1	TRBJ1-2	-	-	TGCGCCAGCAGTGAGACAGGGCCCTATGGCTACACCTTC	CASSETGPYGYTF
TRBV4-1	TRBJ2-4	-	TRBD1	TGCGCCAGCAGCCAAGTCATACCGGGACAGAAAAACATTCAGTACTTC	CASSQVIPGQKNIQYF
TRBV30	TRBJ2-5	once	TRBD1	TGTGCCTGGGAGGGGGACAGCCAAGAGACCCAGTACTTC	CAWEGDSQETQYF
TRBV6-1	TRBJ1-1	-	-	TGTGCCAGCTGGGCCGTGTGGACTGAAGCTTTCTTT	CASWAVWTEAFF
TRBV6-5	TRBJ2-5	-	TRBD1	TGTGCCAGCAGGGGACAGGGGGGTGAGACCCAGTACTTC	CASRGQGGETQYF
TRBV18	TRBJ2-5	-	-	TGTGCCAGCTCACCCAGGGGAGAGACCCAGTACTTC	CASSPRGETQYF
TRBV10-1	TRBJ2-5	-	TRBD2	TGCGCCAGCAGTGAGGTGGGCCAGCGGGGGGCCCCGTACCAAGAGACCCAGTACTTC	CASSEVGQRGAPYQETQYF
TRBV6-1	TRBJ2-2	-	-	TGTGCCAGCAGTGTCCAGACACGGTACACCGGGGAGCTGTTTTTT	CASSVQTRYTGELFF
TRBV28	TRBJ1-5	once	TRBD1	TGTGCCCTATCTGGGACAGACAGTCAGCCCCAGCATTTT	CALSGTDSQPQHF
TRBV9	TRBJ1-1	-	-	TGTGCCAGCAGCGCCGGTGGGCTCCTGAACACTGAAGCTTTCTTT	CASSAGGLLNTEAFF
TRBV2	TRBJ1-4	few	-	TGTGCCAGCAGTGATCGGGGGGCCTTAGGTGAAAAACTGTTTTTT	CASSDRGALGEKLFF
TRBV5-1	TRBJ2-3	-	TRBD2	TGCGCCAGCAGCTTGGAACTAGCGGGGGGGAGCACAGATACGCAGTATTTT	CASSLELAGGSTDTQYF
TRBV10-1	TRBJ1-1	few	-	TGCGCCAGCAGCTCGGACAGTGAGAACACTGAAGCTTTCTTT	CASSSDSENTEAFF
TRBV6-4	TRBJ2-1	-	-	TGTGCCAGCAGTGAAGGTATTGGGAGCTCCTACAATGAGCAGTTCTTC	CASSEGIGSSYNEQFF
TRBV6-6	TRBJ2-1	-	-	TGTGCCAGCAGTTACTCGACGGGGGAATACAATGAGCAGTTCTTC	CASSYSTGEYNEQFF
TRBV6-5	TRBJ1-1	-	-	TGTGCCAGCATGTCAGGATATTTGAACACTGAAGCTTTCTTT	CASMSGYLNTEAFF
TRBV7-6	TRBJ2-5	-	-	TGTGCCAGTTCGGGGGTACAAGAGACCCAGTACTTC	CASSGVQETQYF
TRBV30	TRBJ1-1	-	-	TGTGCCATGGAGAGGAACACTGAAGCTTTCTTT	CAMERNTEAFF
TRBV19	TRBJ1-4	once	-	TGTGCCAGTAGTCCCCGGACAGTCGGTGGTGAAAAACTGTTTTTT	CASSPRTVGGEKLFF